One sample yielded the 25 T cell receptor beta chains listed below, sequenced in a study of T cells after yellow fever vaccination. Using its own MiXCR run on the 5' RACE reads, TCRdb lists one record per CDR3 protein. The sample has 200,000 to 250,000 distinct CDR3 sequences; roughly 7.2% are singletons. The material sequenced was CD4+ T cells sorted from PBMCs, taken 15 days after the yellow fever booster vaccination. All receptors come from a man in his thirties or forties who received the YFV17D yellow fever vaccine.

This clonotype has at least ten counts. The chain carries TRBV7-6 and TRBJ2-7, with TRBD1 identical over 9 bases. The CDR3 totals 14 residues. Losses at the gene ends were 3 bases for V and 4 bases for J; bases not matched to a gene: 4. Germline lookup yields CDR1 SGHVS and CDR2 FNYEAQ. The CDR3 loop is CASSLTGGEYEQYF. The DNA for the CDR3 is TGTGCCAGCAGCTTGACAGGGGGAGAGTACGAGCAGTACTTC.

The CDR3 spells CASSVRVSGTYEQYF. Written as DNA, the CDR3 is TGTGCCAGCAGCGTCAGGGTTAGCGGCACCTACGAGCAGTACTTC. This chain links TRBV7-2 with TRBJ2-7, with D maybe TRBD2 (6 bases). V lost 5 bases and J 2 bases, leaving 16 bases between the germline ends. CDR3 length: 15 amino acids. Germline lookup yields CDR1 SGHTA and CDR2 FQGNSA.

This clonotype has at least ten counts. The germline gene is not matched at one end of the junction; a read error may be the cause. The rearrangement joins TRBV12-3 or TRBV12-4 to TRBJ2-1; 7 positions agree with TRBD2. This CDR3 has 13 amino acids. CDR3 sequence: CASRDRDYHEQFF. CDR3 nucleotide sequence: TGTGCCAGCAGGGACCGGGACTACCATGAGCAGTTCTTC.

This clonotype was seen many times. The chain uses TRBV20-1 and TRBJ1-1, with 10 bases that match TRBD1. CDR1 is DFQATT and CDR2 is SNEGSKA in the germline V gene (reference sequence). V gave up 5 bases and J gave up 3 bases; unmatched junction bases: 6. The CDR3 contains 14 residues. The CDR3 DNA reads TGCAGTGCTCAACGGGGGACAGGGGACACTGAAGCTTTCTTT. Translating gives CSAQRGTGDTEAFF.

There are many counts of this clonotype. The CDR3 reads CASSQTGTSGRRETQYF. The DNA of the CDR3 is TGTGCCAGCAGCCAGACCGGGACTAGCGGGAGAAGGGAGACCCAGTACTTC. V usage is TRBV4-2 and J usage is TRBJ2-5; TRBD2 matches 14 bases. Unmatched junction bases numbered 8, after V lost 3 bases and J lost 5 bases. Germline V lookup: CDR1 LGHNA, CDR2 YNFKEQ. The CDR3 has 17 residues.

This clonotype was seen many times. This chain connects TRBV5-1 to TRBJ1-4; the D is unclear. The CDR3 spans 16 residues. The germline gives CDR1 SGHRS, CDR2 YFSETQ. V lost 4 bases to trimming and J lost 2 bases, with 15 bases between them. The CDR3 sequence: CASSPVNEFTNEKLFF. CDR3 in DNA: TGCGCCAGCAGCCCAGTTAACGAGTTCACTAATGAAAAACTGTTTTTT.

This clonotype was found many times. The rearrangement uses TRBV12-3 or TRBV12-4 and TRBJ1-5; possible D gene TRBD1, 6 bases. The CDR3 consists of 13 residues. Trimming pared 2 bases from V and 7 bases from J, leaving 9 bases between. CDR3: CASSLRGAQPQHF. CDR3 coding DNA: TGTGCCAGCAGTTTACGGGGGGCCCAGCCCCAGCATTTT.

This sequence joins TRBV7-2 and TRBJ2-1, with 10 positions matching TRBD2. CDR1 is SGHTA and CDR2 is FQGNSA in the germline V gene. V trimming: 7 bases; J trimming: 2 bases; junction bases outside the gene matches: 2. This CDR3 comprises 14 residues. DNA of the CDR3: TGTGCCAGCAAGCGGGGGGGGACCTACAATGAGCAGTTCTTC. This translates into CASKRGGTYNEQFF.

This clonotype was seen repeatedly, ten times or more. The CDR3 DNA is TGTGCCAGCAGTTCCGGGCAAATTGGCACAGATACGCAGTATTTT. It codes for CASSSGQIGTDTQYF. The chain links TRBV12-3 or TRBV12-4 to TRBJ2-3; D remains unclear. The CDR3 covers 15 residues. V was cut by 4 bases and J by 1 base, with 12 bases left in between.

This clonotype was observed many times. The chain employs TRBV20-1 and TRBJ2-3; possible D gene TRBD1, 7 bases. Trimming cost V 5 bases and J 5 bases, with 14 bases left between them. The germline V gene encodes CDR1 DFQATT and CDR2 SNEGSKA (reference sequence). This CDR3 comprises 13 residues. The CDR3 protein is CSAAGQLGDTQYF. The CDR3 DNA sequence: TGCAGTGCTGCGGGACAGCTCGGAGATACGCAGTATTTT.

This clonotype was detected a few times. The chain is built from TRBV5-1 and TRBJ2-3, with 8 bases matching TRBD2. V trimming: 4 bases; J trimming: 3 bases; junction bases outside the gene matches: 4. There are 14 residues in the CDR3. Germline V gene sequence: CDR1 SGHRS, CDR2 YFSETQ. The CDR3 is CASSTGRATDTQYF. The CDR3 coding sequence is TGCGCCAGCAGCACCGGGAGGGCGACAGATACGCAGTATTTT.

This clonotype has more than one count but fewer than ten. The CDR3 DNA reads as TGTGCCAGCAGCCCTCGACCGAGTGGTGGCGAGCAGTACTTC. Encoded protein: CASSPRPSGGEQYF. This chain links TRBV9 with TRBJ2-7; no definite D call. Trimming removed 4 bases at V and 6 bases at J, with 17 bases between. In germline, CDR1 is SGDLS, CDR2 YYNGEE. The CDR3 sequence is 14 residues long. Full variable domain (remainder filled in from reference TRBV9 and TRBJ2-7): DSGVTQTPKHLITATGQRVTLRCSPRSGDLSVYWYQQSLDQGLQFLIQYYNGEERAKGNILERFSAQQFPDLHSELNLSSLELGDSALYFCASSPRPSGGEQYFGPGTRLTVT.

As concerns this clonotype: A much more abundant neighbour one base away suggests this may be a read error. V usage is TRBV10-3 and J usage is TRBJ2-3; D is perhaps TRBD2 (6 bases). This CDR3 is 13 amino acids long. CDR1 and CDR2 (germline): ENHRY, SYGVKD. The CDR3 loop reads CSISESVGEVPYF. The CDR3 nucleotides are TGTTCCATCAGTGAGTCGGTGGGGGAGGTGCCGTATTTT.

This clonotype was counted many times. The J gene is TRBJ2-3, the V gene TRBV7-9; D might be TRBD1 or TRBD2, each matching 5 bases. The CDR3 is 15 residues long. Per the germline V gene, CDR1 is SEHNR and CDR2 is FQNEAQ (reference sequence). With 3 bases removed from V and 2 bases from J, the gap between germline ends came to 12 bases. DNA for the CDR3: TGTGCCAGCAGCTTCCAGGGAGCGGCCACAGATACGCAGTATTTT. The encoded protein is CASSFQGAATDTQYF.

This clonotype was detected a few times. The J gene is TRBJ2-7, the V gene TRBV7-2; TRBD2 matches 7 bases. Germline V lookup: CDR1 SGHTA, CDR2 FQGNSA. The CDR3 sequence is 14 residues long. Germline trimming cut 4 bases from V and 5 bases from J; bases unmatched to any gene: 8. The CDR3 region is CASSWTRAADEQYF. The CDR3 bases are TGTGCCAGCAGCTGGACTAGAGCTGCTGACGAGCAGTACTTC.

This chain links TRBV7-8 with TRBJ2-1; D tentatively reads TRBD1 or TRBD2 (5 bases each). CDR3 length equals 16 residues. Trimming stripped 2 bases from V and 7 bases from J, with 18 bases between. Germline V gives CDR1 SGHVS, CDR2 FQNEAQ. The CDR3 nucleotides are TGTGCCAGCAGCTTACGGGACCCCAGTAGCTCTAATGAGCAGTTCTTC. This translates into CASSLRDPSSSNEQFF. The variable domain in full, completed from reference TRBV7-8 and TRBJ2-1, reads GAGVSQSPRYKVAKRGQDVALRCDPISGHVSLFWYQQALGQGPEFLTYFQNEAQLDKSGLPSDRFFAERPEGSVSTLKIQRTQQEDSAVYLCASSLRDPSSSNEQFFGPGTRLTVL.

V gene TRBV12-3 or TRBV12-4 combines with J gene TRBJ2-7; D unclear. The CDR3 length is 13 residues. Trimming cost V 8 bases and J 1 base, with 12 bases left between them. CDR3 sequence (DNA): TGTGCCAGCGGGAACCGCGGATCCTACGAGCAGTACTTC. It specifies CASGNRGSYEQYF.

This clonotype was seen more than once but under ten times. The chain has TRBV5-4 and TRBJ2-7; 12 bases are a match to TRBD2. J lost 3 bases, V lost 0 bases, and 4 bases had no gene match. Looked up from germline, CDR1 is SGHNT and CDR2 is YYREEE (reference sequence). The CDR3 sequence is 16 residues long. CDR3 sequence: CASSLAGLAGNYEQYF. The CDR3 nucleotides are TGTGCCAGCAGCTTGGCCGGACTAGCGGGAAACTACGAGCAGTACTTC. Based on the CDR3 plus reference TRBV5-4 and TRBJ2-7, the full variable domain is ETGVTQSPTHLIKTRGQQVTLRCSSQSGHNTVSWYQQALGQGPQFIFQYYREEENGRGNFPPRFSGLQFPNYSSELNVNALELDDSALYLCASSLAGLAGNYEQYFGPGTRLTVT.

The gene calls are TRBV11-2 and TRBJ2-4; D remains ambiguous. This CDR3 has 10 residues. Germline CDR1 is SGHAT and CDR2 is FQNNGV. With 4 bases removed from V and 11 bases from J, the gap between germline ends came to 6 bases. This chain's CDR3 is CASSSPLQYF. The CDR3 DNA is TGTGCCAGCAGCTCCCCCCTTCAGTACTTC.

The sample holds many counts of this clonotype. This chain joins TRBV7-2 and TRBJ2-1; D is ambiguous. Germline V gives CDR1 SGHTA, CDR2 FQGNSA. V shed 1 base and J shed 6 bases, with 10 bases lying between them. CDR3 length equals 14 residues. The CDR3 protein is CASSLDFHRNEQFF. For the CDR3, the DNA is TGTGCCAGCAGCTTAGACTTCCACCGCAATGAGCAGTTCTTC. The variable domain in full, completed from reference TRBV7-2 and TRBJ2-1, reads GAGVSQSPSNKVTEKGKDVELRCDPISGHTALYWYRQSLGQGLEFLIYFQGNSAPDKSGLPSDRFSAERTGGSVSTLTIQRTQQEDSAVYLCASSLDFHRNEQFFGPGTRLTVL.

In this sample, this clonotype turned up many times. The J gene is TRBJ1-2, the V gene TRBV2; no definite D call. Germline V gene data show CDR1 as SNHLY and CDR2 as FYNNEI. The CDR3 extends over 14 amino acids. The ends were cut back, 3 bases at V and 1 base at J, with 9 bases in the middle. The CDR3 spells CASSEAQSNYGYTF. In nucleotides, the CDR3 is TGTGCCAGCAGTGAGGCACAGAGTAACTATGGCTACACCTTC.

This clonotype was seen at least ten times. The chain recombines TRBV3-1 with TRBJ2-2; TRBD2 matches at 12 bases. J gave up 5 bases and V 4 bases, and 2 bases lay outside the gene matches. The CDR3 length is 15 residues. CDR1 LGHDT and CDR2 YNNKEL come from the germline V gene (reference sequence). The CDR3 is CASSPGLAGTGELFF. CDR3 DNA sequence: TGTGCCAGCAGCCCCGGACTAGCGGGAACCGGGGAGCTGTTTTTT.

This clonotype was seen a handful of times. The CDR3 region is CASSTPGLDTEAFF. CDR3 in DNA: TGTGCCAGTAGTACCCCGGGCCTCGACACTGAAGCTTTCTTT. This sequence joins TRBV19 and TRBJ1-1; D not resolved. The germline V and J ends were trimmed by 4 bases and 3 bases, with 12 bases remaining between them. CDR1 and CDR2 (germline): LNHDA, SQIVND (reference sequence). This CDR3 spans 14 amino acids.

This clonotype has a handful of counts. The rearrangement uses TRBV7-2 and TRBJ2-3; D possibly corresponds to TRBD1 (6 bases). The germline V and J ends were trimmed by 3 bases and 6 bases, with 13 bases remaining between them. The CDR3 covers 14 residues. CDR1 and CDR2 from the germline V gene are SGHTA and FQGNSA. The CDR3 DNA follows: TGTGCCAGCAGCTTCCCAGGGGTGCGCGATACGCAGTATTTT. This codes for CASSFPGVRDTQYF.

The chain is built from TRBV27 and TRBJ2-3; D possibly uses TRBD1 or TRBD2 (5 bases each). The V gene's germline CDR1 is MNHEY and CDR2 SMNVEV (reference sequence). CDR3 length equals 14 residues. Written as DNA, the CDR3 is TGTGCAGTCTCACGGGGCAATTTCGCAGATACGCAGTATTTT. This encodes CAVSRGNFADTQYF.